A selection of T cell receptor beta chains follows, all from one sample in a study of blood T cell repertoires in COVID-19. TCRdb keeps only in-frame clones here, not all; method: immunoSEQ multiplex PCR. Here the sample spans over 250,000 clones, 75% to 95% being singletons. Sequencing was performed on peripheral blood. These receptors came from a person aged 18-30 years with COVID-19, enrolled during active disease. Each CDR3 is given with its conserved first and last residue. Fields, in order: V gene, CDR3 length, clone size, D gene, J gene, CDR3 protein, CDR3 DNA. The D gene is left open where the match is weak. A clone size is listed for some rows: how often the clone was seen (once, few, many), or a class if it is expanded.

>TRBV3-1/TRBV3-2|14|-|-|TRBJ1-1
CASSQYEERPEAFF
TGTGCCAGCAGCCAATACGAGGAACGCCCTGAAGCTTTCTTT
>TRBV5-4|15|-|TRBD2|TRBJ2-1
CASSYGTSDYNEQFF
TGTGCCAGCAGCTACGGGACTAGCGACTACAATGAGCAGTTCTTC
>TRBV19|14|-|TRBD2|TRBJ2-7
CASSPLAGGYEQYF
TGTGCCAGCTCCCCACTAGCGGGAGGCTACGAGCAGTACTTC
>TRBV6-5|12|-|-|TRBJ2-1
CASNSRRGEQFF
TGTGCCAGCAATTCGAGGAGGGGTGAGCAGTTCTTC
>TRBV5-8|10|-|-|TRBJ2-5
CASLGETQYF
TGTGCCAGCCTCGGGGAGACCCAGTACTTC
>TRBV5-6|13|-|-|TRBJ1-5
CASSSGRNQPQHF
TGTGCCAGCAGCTCCGGGAGAAATCAGCCCCAGCATTTT
>TRBV28|13|-|-|TRBJ2-5
CASSLGLWETQYF
TGTGCCAGCAGTTTAGGACTTTGGGAGACCCAGTACTTC
>TRBV20-1|15|-|-|TRBJ2-7
CSASFINRFSYEQYF
TGCAGTGCTAGTTTCATCAACAGATTCTCCTACGAGCAGTACTTC
>TRBV10-3|13|-|TRBD1|TRBJ2-5
CAISAGTGETQYF
TGTGCCATCAGTGCAGGGACAGGGGAGACCCAGTACTTC
>TRBV18|12|few|-|TRBJ1-5
CASSGSNQPQHF
TGTGCCAGCTCTGGCAGCAATCAGCCCCAGCATTTT
>TRBV13|13|-|-|TRBJ2-7
CASSLTGVYEQYF
TGTGCCAGCAGCTTAACTGGTGTCTACGAGCAGTACTTC
>TRBV28|14|few|TRBD2|TRBJ2-1
CASNRAGGDNEQFF
TGTGCCAGCAATCGAGCGGGAGGGGACAATGAGCAGTTCTTC
>TRBV24-1|15|-|TRBD2|TRBJ2-1
CATSDKGLAHYEQFF
TGTGCCACCAGCGACAAGGGACTAGCACACTATGAGCAGTTCTTC
>TRBV6-1|15|-|TRBD1|TRBJ2-1
CASSEDRVGVDEQFF
TGTGCCAGCAGTGAGGACAGGGTTGGGGTCGATGAGCAGTTCTTC
>TRBV28|14|-|TRBD2|TRBJ2-1
CASSISGIYNEQFF
TGTGCCAGCAGCATTAGCGGGATCTACAATGAGCAGTTCTTC
>TRBV28|17|-|-|TRBJ2-2
CASSLFWRPGSAGELFF
TGTGCCAGCAGTTTGTTTTGGCGCCCCGGGAGCGCCGGGGAGCTGTTTTTT
>TRBV6-5|15|-|TRBD2|TRBJ2-2
CASSSGGSGTGELFF
TGTGCCAGCAGTTCAGGCGGGAGTGGAACCGGGGAGCTGTTTTTT
>TRBV5-1|14|-|TRBD2|TRBJ2-7
CASSVSGTPYEQYF
TGCGCCAGCAGTGTTAGCGGGACGCCCTACGAGCAGTACTTC
>TRBV30|14|-|-|TRBJ1-1
CAWSVTGLDTEAFF
TGTGCCTGGAGTGTCACAGGCTTAGACACTGAAGCTTTCTTT
>TRBV6-1|14|-|-|TRBJ1-3
CASSEMTTGNTIYF
TGTGCCAGCAGTGAAATGACAACTGGAAACACCATATATTTT
>TRBV10-3|14|-|-|TRBJ2-7
CAAKDSSLHYEQYF
TGTGCCGCGAAAGACAGTTCCCTCCACTACGAGCAGTACTTC
>TRBV5-4|14|-|-|TRBJ2-7
CASSQDSFSYEQYF
TGTGCCAGCAGCCAGGACAGTTTCTCCTACGAGCAGTACTTC
>TRBV27|15|-|-|TRBJ2-3
CASSSAGTAPDTQYF
TGTGCCAGCAGCTCGGCCGGGACTGCCCCGGATACGCAGTATTTT
>TRBV2|18|once|-|TRBJ2-7
CASNRDRRGPGEHYEQYF
TGTGCCAGCAATCGGGATCGACGGGGACCGGGAGAACACTACGAGCAGTACTTC
>TRBV29-1|16|-|TRBD1|TRBJ1-6
CSPSRGQLFRNSPLHF
TGCAGCCCCAGCAGGGGACAGTTGTTTCGAAATTCACCCCTCCACTTT
>TRBV2|11|-|-|TRBJ2-5
CASSDEETQYF
TGTGCCAGCAGTGACGAGGAGACCCAGTACTTC
>TRBV7-9|16|-|TRBD2|TRBJ2-1
CASSSEGTSHYNEQFF
TGTGCCAGCAGCTCTGAAGGGACTAGCCATTACAATGAGCAGTTCTTC
>TRBV3-1/TRBV3-2|14|-|-|TRBJ2-5
CASINPTGLETQYF
TGTGCCAGCATCAACCCCACAGGGTTGGAGACCCAGTACTTC
>TRBV29-1|15|-|TRBD1|TRBJ2-3
CSVEDSGQGPDTQYF
TGCAGCGTTGAAGATAGTGGACAGGGCCCAGATACGCAGTATTTT
>TRBV19|16|-|-|TRBJ2-4
CASSIGQQTTKNIQYF
TGTGCCAGTAGTATAGGACAACAGACGACCAAAAACATTCAGTACTTC
>TRBV13|16|-|-|TRBJ1-4
CASSSQDGSGTEKLFF
TGTGCCAGCAGCTCTCAAGACGGTAGCGGGACTGAAAAACTGTTTTTT
>TRBV7-9|15|-|TRBD1|TRBJ2-2
CASSPPRDRGGELFF
TGTGCCAGCAGCCCCCCCCGGGACAGGGGTGGGGAGCTGTTTTTT
>TRBV7-9|14|-|-|TRBJ2-3
CASSFGGQSDTQYF
TGTGCCAGCAGCTTCGGTGGGCAGTCAGATACGCAGTATTTT
>TRBV3-1/TRBV3-2|15|-|TRBD2|TRBJ2-2
CASSQAGASTGELFF
TGTGCCAGCAGCCAGGCGGGAGCGTCCACCGGGGAGCTGTTTTTT
>TRBV3-1/TRBV3-2|17|once|TRBD1|TRBJ1-6
CASQAKSTGGNNSPLHF
TGTGCCAGTCAAGCCAAGTCGACAGGGGGCAACAATTCACCCCTCCACTTT
>TRBV9|16|-|TRBD2|TRBJ2-1
CASSTVLASGSHEQFF
TGTGCCAGCAGCACCGTTTTGGCTAGCGGGAGTCATGAGCAGTTCTTC
>TRBV7-8|15|-|TRBD2|TRBJ2-1
CASSPKREGYNEQFF
TGTGCCAGCAGCCCAAAGCGGGAAGGCTACAATGAGCAGTTCTTC